The clone carrying this T cell receptor beta chain was detected a few times. Its antigen is as yet unknown. V shed 4 bases and J 3 bases; nucleotides not matched to a gene: 3. The CDR3 spans 14 residues. The germline V gene has CDR1 LGHNA and CDR2 YNFKEQ. The data were taken from a study of chemoradiotherapy in HPV16-positive cancers. On the study more broadly: Candidate HPV-specific T-cell clones and common TCR motifs came from functional assays in two HPV16-positive patients.

Study conclusions and caveats: For HPV16-positive patients, expanding HPV-responsive T cells associated with longer recurrence-free survival. HPV-specific T cells were functionally defined from only a couple of HPV16-positive patients. During treatment, candidate HPV-specific clones and E7-related motifs expanded in tumor.

This table comes from immunoSEQ multiplex PCR, and its TCRdb copy is limited to in-frame clones, with some not included. This sample has over 10,000 clones; 63% occur once, and the top ten carry roughly 20%. This material was obtained from a patient who underwent chemoradiotherapy. The clonotype comes from a human donor with HPV-associated anogenital cancer. The chain carries TRBV4-2 and TRBJ2-3; 8 bases match TRBD2. The CDR3: CASSLRGGTDTQYF. CDR3 sequence (DNA): TGTGCCAGCAGCCTACGGGGGGGTACAGATACGCAGTATTTT.